Each of the 31 T cell receptor beta chains below was sequenced from the same sample in a study of CD8 T cells in ankylosing spondylitis. MiXCR, run by TCRdb on the 5' RACE reads, gives a single entry per CDR3 protein. The table lists around 150,000 distinct CDR3 sequences, 11% of them singletons. The sequencing input was blood, either unsorted or a sorted T cell fraction (not recorded which). The source of these receptors is a male donor with ankylosing spondylitis or in good health (not recorded which).

V is TRBV25-1 and J is TRBJ2-1, with 7 bases matching TRBD2. Per the germline V gene, CDR1 is MGHDK and CDR2 is SYGVNS. Germline trimming cut 3 bases from V and 8 bases from J; bases unmatched to any gene: 4. The CDR3 is made up of 13 amino acids. CDR3 DNA: TGTGCCAGCAGTGAGGGAGGGGATGATGAGCAGTTCTTC. Translated, it gives CASSEGGDDEQFF.

This clonotype was seen ten or more times. The chain is built from TRBV29-1 and TRBJ2-3, with D perhaps matching TRBD2 (7 bases). Trimming cost V 4 bases and J 4 bases, with 15 bases left between them. CDR1 SQVTM and CDR2 ANQGSEA come from the germline V gene. This CDR3 has 14 residues. This CDR3 is CSVGGGGKADTQYF. The CDR3 DNA is TGCAGCGTTGGAGGGGGGGGCAAGGCAGATACGCAGTATTTT.

In its sample, this clonotype was seen many times. This chain links TRBV7-8 with TRBJ1-4; 7 positions agree with TRBD1. J was trimmed by 0 bases and V by 1 base; bases with no gene match: 11. The CDR3 runs 19 residues. CDR1 is SGHVS and CDR2 is FQNEAQ in the germline V gene. Written as DNA, the CDR3 is TGTGCCAGCAGCTTAGTCCCAGGGGGTAGGGGCTCAACTAATGAAAAACTGTTTTTT. Translating gives CASSLVPGGRGSTNEKLFF.

This clonotype has more than one count but fewer than ten. J is TRBJ2-7 and V is TRBV5-1, with TRBD1 matching 7 bases. The J segment lost 6 bases and the V segment lost 5 bases, leaving 20 bases of the junction unmatched. The CDR3 is 17 residues long. Germline V CDR1 and CDR2: SGHRS, YFSETQ. Here the CDR3 DNA reads TGCGCCAGCAGTTCCTTTTCAGGGGGTCCCGCTTTCGGCGAGCAGTACTTC. It encodes CASSSFSGGPAFGEQYF.

This clonotype was seen a few times. This rearrangement joins TRBV10-3 to TRBJ2-1; weak D call: TRBD2 (6 bases). This CDR3 has 15 amino acids. V dropped 3 bases and J dropped 6 bases, with 15 bases sitting between them. The V gene's germline CDR1 is ENHRY and CDR2 SYGVKD. CDR3 sequence reads: CAISEVGLTGNEQFF. Written as DNA, the CDR3 is TGTGCCATCAGTGAAGTTGGACTAACAGGCAATGAGCAGTTCTTC.

This clonotype was found many times. This chain joins TRBV27 and TRBJ1-1, with 8 positions matching TRBD1. Germline lookup yields CDR1 MNHEY and CDR2 SMNVEV (reference sequence). Trimming took 5 bases from V and 0 from J; bases not matched to a gene: 8. This CDR3 has 16 residues. The CDR3 loop reads CASSLGQGIMNTEAFF. The DNA of the CDR3 is TGTGCCAGCAGTCTCGGACAGGGAATCATGAACACTGAAGCTTTCTTT.

This chain joins TRBV27 and TRBJ2-3; D remains ambiguous. Per the germline V gene, CDR1 is MNHEY and CDR2 is SMNVEV (reference sequence). This CDR3 has 17 amino acids. V was pared by 3 bases and J by 4 bases, with 20 bases between. As DNA, the CDR3 is TGTGCCAGCAGTTTCGCTGTGGGCAGGAAATCCGCAGATACGCAGTATTTT. Its protein is CASSFAVGRKSADTQYF.

The rearrangement links TRBV4-1 to TRBJ2-7; 7 nucleotides align to TRBD2. This CDR3 region has 17 residues. With V trimmed by 0 bases and J by 4 bases, 12 bases remained unmatched. The V gene's germline CDR1 is MGHRA and CDR2 YSYEKL. The CDR3 loop reads CASSQDWEGPPGYEQYF. In DNA, the CDR3 is TGCGCCAGCAGCCAAGATTGGGAGGGCCCTCCGGGGTACGAGCAGTACTTC.

This clonotype was counted many times. The chain combines TRBV20-1 with TRBJ2-3, with 13 positions matching TRBD2. The CDR3 length is 15 residues. J was trimmed by 4 bases and V by 6 bases; bases with no gene match: 7. The germline V gene encodes CDR1 DFQATT and CDR2 SNEGSKA (reference sequence). The chain's CDR3 is CSAKTGLAGPDTQYF. As DNA, the CDR3 is TGCAGTGCCAAAACGGGACTAGCGGGACCAGATACGCAGTATTTT.

V usage is TRBV6-5 and J usage is TRBJ2-7; no reliable D call. Germline-derived CDR1 and CDR2 are MNHEY and SVGAGI. This CDR3 region has 15 residues. The V end lost 2 bases, the J end lost 2 bases, and 13 bases lay between the germline ends. CDR3 sequence reads: CASSYRSEVPYEQYF. CDR3 sequence (DNA): TGTGCCAGCAGTTACCGATCCGAGGTTCCCTACGAGCAGTACTTC.

The V call is TRBV30, the J call TRBJ1-1, with D maybe TRBD1 (5 bases). The CDR3 is 14 amino acids. In germline, CDR1 is GTSNPN, CDR2 SVGIG (reference sequence). The germline V and J ends were trimmed by 3 bases and 0 bases, with 11 bases remaining between them. The CDR3 region has the DNA TGTGCCTGGAGCCCGGGACGGATGAACACTGAAGCTTTCTTT. As protein: CAWSPGRMNTEAFF.

Note on this clonotype: A much larger clone sits a single nucleotide away, making a read error possible. V gene TRBV5-1 combines with J gene TRBJ2-6; 13 bases map to TRBD2. The CDR3 covers 19 residues. CDR1 SGHRS and CDR2 YFSETQ come from the germline V gene. The CDR3: CASSLLGLAGNSGTNVLTF. The CDR3 DNA reads TGCGCCAGCAGCTTACTGGGACTAGCGGGGAACTCTGGGACCAACGTCCTGACTTTC.

This clonotype was picked up many times. V and J are TRBV4-1 and TRBJ2-2, with a tentative D call TRBD2 (5 bases). The CDR3 runs to 15 residues. The germline CDR1 and CDR2 sequences are MGHRA and YSYEKL. Trimming cost V 1 base and J 3 bases, with 9 bases left between them. The CDR3 loop is CASSQGLADTGELFF. In nucleotides, the CDR3 is TGCGCCAGCAGCCAAGGTCTAGCAGACACCGGGGAGCTGTTTTTT.

This clonotype came up many times. The J gene is TRBJ2-1, the V gene TRBV6-6; tentatively, D is TRBD2 (5 bases). CDR3 length: 13 residues. Germline V lookup: CDR1 MNHNY, CDR2 SVGAGI (reference sequence). V was trimmed by 0 bases and J by 8 bases, leaving 8 bases between them. The CDR3 sequence is CASSYSPDYEQFF. The DNA of the CDR3 is TGTGCCAGCAGTTACTCGCCGGACTATGAGCAGTTCTTC.

This chain uses TRBV29-1 with TRBJ2-2; possibly TRBD1 or TRBD2 for D (5 bases each). The CDR3 sequence is 15 residues long. From germline, CDR1 is SQVTM and CDR2 ANQGSEA. V lost 3 bases to trimming and J lost 6 bases, with 17 bases between them. The CDR3, as DNA: TGCAGCGTTGAGATCGAAGGGGAGCCGGCCGGGGAGCTGTTTTTT. It translates to CSVEIEGEPAGELFF.

This clonotype was observed at least ten times. The rearrangement uses TRBV24-1 and TRBJ2-1; TRBD2 agrees at 8 bases. Germline CDR1 reads KGHDR; CDR2 reads SFDVKD. The CDR3 has 14 amino acids. Unmatched junction bases numbered 1, after V lost 4 bases and J lost 3 bases. CDR3 DNA: TGTGCCACCAGTGACGGGACTAGCTACAATGAGCAGTTCTTC. Amino acids: CATSDGTSYNEQFF.

The J gene is TRBJ2-7, the V gene TRBV29-1; 11 bases align to TRBD1. This CDR3 has 15 amino acids. Germline assignment: CDR1 SQVTM and CDR2 ANQGSEA. Trimming took 5 bases from V and 4 from J; bases not matched to a gene: 10. The CDR3 protein is CSVSKPGQGVYEQYF. The CDR3 region has the DNA TGCAGCGTTAGTAAACCGGGACAGGGGGTGTACGAGCAGTACTTC.

This clonotype was picked up a small number of times. The chain is built from TRBV5-1 and TRBJ2-2, with no clear D. Germline values: CDR1 SGHRS, CDR2 YFSETQ. CDR3 length: 15 amino acids. Trimming removed 4 bases at V and 0 bases at J, with 10 bases between. The CDR3: CASSPSAPNTGELFF. CDR3 nucleotide sequence: TGCGCCAGCAGCCCGTCAGCTCCGAACACCGGGGAGCTGTTTTTT.

This clonotype appeared many times. V gene TRBV4-3 combines with J gene TRBJ1-3, with D unresolved. The V end lost 6 bases, the J end lost 4 bases, and 7 bases lay between the germline ends. The CDR3 is made up of 12 amino acids. Looked up from germline, CDR1 is LGHNA and CDR2 is YSLEER. The CDR3 nucleotides are TGCGCCAGCAGGGGAAACGGAAACACCATATATTTT. This encodes CASRGNGNTIYF.

A word on this clonotype: A much larger clonotype is one base distant, so this may be a read error. J is TRBJ1-4 and V is TRBV5-1, with D unclear. Per the germline V gene, CDR1 is SGHRS and CDR2 is YFSETQ. The CDR3 covers 14 residues. DNA of the CDR3: TGCGCCAACAGCTGGGAGGGTAGAGATGAAAAACTGTTTTTT. Protein sequence: CANSWEGRDEKLFF.

This clonotype was picked up many times. This chain joins TRBV10-3 and TRBJ2-7; 8 bases agree with TRBD1. With V trimmed by 6 bases and J by 5 bases, 3 bases remained unmatched. Germline CDR1 is ENHRY and CDR2 is SYGVKD. This CDR3 region has 12 residues. The CDR3 protein is CAIRGQGNEQYF. The CDR3 region has the DNA TGTGCCATCAGAGGACAGGGTAACGAGCAGTACTTC.

This clonotype has at least ten counts. V is TRBV29-1 and J is TRBJ2-1; possible D gene TRBD2, 5 bases. Germline CDR1 is SQVTM and CDR2 is ANQGSEA. CDR3 length: 14 residues. V was shortened by 8 bases and J by 5 bases, with 19 bases between the two germline ends. For the CDR3, the DNA is TGCAGCACCTTAGGGCTAGCAGAACACAATGAGCAGTTCTTC. This translates into CSTLGLAEHNEQFF.

This clonotype has at least ten counts. The V and J genes are TRBV4-2 and TRBJ2-2, with 10 bases matching TRBD1. Trimming at V came to 6 bases and at J to 0 bases, leaving 7 bases not matched to a gene. The V gene's germline CDR1 is LGHNA and CDR2 YNFKEQ. There are 17 residues in the CDR3. The CDR3 bases are TGTGCCAGCAGGACCGGGACAGGGGTATCGAACACCGGGGAGCTGTTTTTT. Translation: CASRTGTGVSNTGELFF.

Many counts were recorded for this clonotype. The J gene is TRBJ2-2, the V gene TRBV6-2 or TRBV6-3; no definite D call. The V gene's germline CDR1 is MNHEY and CDR2 SVGEGT. V was shortened by 4 bases and J by 2 bases, with 2 bases between the two germline ends. This CDR3 has 12 residues. The CDR3 reads CASSSNTGELFF. CDR3 DNA sequence: TGTGCCAGCAGTTCAAACACCGGGGAGCTGTTTTTT.

At least ten counts were recorded for this clonotype. The chain recombines TRBV6-1 with TRBJ2-5; 8 nucleotides align to TRBD2. Per germline, CDR1 MNHNS and CDR2 SASEGT. The V segment lost 8 bases and the J segment 5 bases; nucleotides outside the gene matches: 16. CDR3 size: 16 residues. CDR3 sequence: CASLSGIGQMWETQYF. CDR3 DNA: TGTGCCAGCCTTAGCGGGATCGGCCAAATGTGGGAGACCCAGTACTTC.

The V and J genes are TRBV20-1 and TRBJ2-7; 8 nucleotides agree with TRBD1. The germline gives CDR1 DFQATT, CDR2 SNEGSKA (reference sequence). Trimming cost V 3 bases and J 1 base; bases outside gene matches: 2. This CDR3 has 13 residues. CDR3: CSARDRVSYEQYF. CDR3 sequence (DNA): TGCAGTGCTAGGGACAGGGTTTCCTACGAGCAGTACTTC.

This clonotype was seen many times. This rearrangement joins TRBV12-3 or TRBV12-4 to TRBJ1-1; 8 bases align to TRBD1. The CDR3 sequence is 15 residues long. V gave up 6 bases and J gave up 1 base; unmatched junction bases: 7. CDR3 nucleotides: TGTGCCAGCAGAGCACCCGGGACAGGGAACACTGAAGCTTTCTTT. This codes for CASRAPGTGNTEAFF.

At least ten counts were recorded for this clonotype. The chain joins TRBV24-1 to TRBJ1-3; TRBD1 matches at 9 bases. CDR1 is KGHDR and CDR2 is SFDVKD in the germline V gene. CDR3 size: 16 residues. The J segment lost 2 bases and the V segment lost 3 bases, leaving 4 bases of the junction unmatched. DNA of the CDR3: TGTGCCACCAGTGATCTGGACAGGGGCGCTGGAAACACCATATATTTT. This codes for CATSDLDRGAGNTIYF.

The J gene is TRBJ1-5, the V gene TRBV3-1; a possible D gene is TRBD1 (5 bases). CDR3 size: 16 residues. Trimming took 4 bases from V and 0 from J, leaving 13 bases between them. Germline V gene sequence: CDR1 LGHDT, CDR2 YNNKEL (reference sequence). The CDR3 sequence is CASSRGTVYSNQPQHF. CDR3 DNA sequence: TGTGCCAGCAGCCGAGGGACGGTGTATAGCAATCAGCCCCAGCATTTT.

This clonotype was detected ten times or more. Compared with germline, one end of the junction differs, possibly owing to a read error. V usage is TRBV7-2 and J usage is TRBJ2-7; no firm D call. This CDR3 has 13 amino acids. Germline CDR1 and CDR2: SGHTA and FQGNSA. This chain's CDR3 is CASSLAGGYEQYF. CDR3 in DNA: TGCGCCAGCAGCTTGGCCGGTGGATACGAGCAGTACTTC. The complete variable domain, with remaining parts taken from reference TRBV7-2 and TRBJ2-7, reads GAGVSQSPSNKVTEKGKDVELRCDPISGHTALYWYRQSLGQGLEFLIYFQGNSAPDKSGLPSDRFSAERTGGSVSTLTIQRTQQEDSAVYLCASSLAGGYEQYFGPGTRLTVT.

This clonotype was detected ten times or more. The V gene is TRBV20-1, the J gene TRBJ2-7, with 7 nucleotides matching TRBD2. The CDR3 loop spans 15 amino acids. Per germline, CDR1 DFQATT and CDR2 SNEGSKA (reference sequence). V was pared by 3 bases and J by 7 bases, with 15 bases of the junction left unmatched. CDR3 DNA sequence: TGCAGTGCTAGCCCCGAACTAGCGACCTCCGGGGAGCAGTACTTC. Its protein is CSASPELATSGEQYF.